Each of the 27 T cell receptor beta chains below was sequenced from the same sample in a study of T cells in Graves' hyperthyroidism and ophthalmopathy. Researchers amplified the TCR beta CDR3 regions from RNA transcripts. Researchers ran a first-round RT-PCR on the TCR CDR3 using the HTBI primer set. One entry per CDR3 protein, called by TCRdb with MiXCR from the multiplex PCR reads. The sample has over 500,000 distinct CDR3 sequences, 15% to 20% seen once. Material for sequencing was blood. Receptors were obtained from a woman younger than 30 with Graves' ophthalmopathy.

This clonotype was recorded many times. The chain links TRBV28 to TRBJ1-2; no clear D. Germline values: CDR1 MDHEN, CDR2 SYDVKM. V lost 4 bases and J lost 0, with 12 bases in between. The CDR3 contains 15 residues. The CDR3 sequence: CASSSVLLANYGYTF. The CDR3 region has the DNA TGTGCCAGCAGTTCGGTTCTGCTAGCTAACTATGGCTACACCTTC.

Relative to its sample, this clonotype is medium-sized (0.01 to 0.1%). The CDR3 nucleotides read TGTGCCAGCAGCCTCCGGACTAGCGGAGTATCCTACGAGCAGTACTTC. Translating gives CASSLRTSGVSYEQYF. This chain uses TRBV3-1 with TRBJ2-7, with 10 bases lining up with TRBD2. The CDR3 runs to 16 residues. Trimming at V came to 4 bases and at J to 1 base, leaving 7 bases not matched to a gene. Germline CDR1 is LGHDT and CDR2 is YNNKEL (reference sequence).

This chain joins TRBV5-4 and TRBJ1-1, with TRBD1 identical over 7 bases. CDR1 is SGHNT, CDR2 YYREEE, per germline (reference sequence). Trimming removed 0 bases from V and 2 bases from J; junction bases left unmatched: 10. This CDR3 region has 17 residues. CDR3 in DNA: TGTGCCAGCAGCTTGGGCCCAGCCGGACAGGCAAACACTGAAGCTTTCTTT. It encodes CASSLGPAGQANTEAFF.

This clonotype was observed at least ten times. The CDR3 DNA follows: TGTGCCTGGGAGACAGGGGCCTACGAGCAGTACTTC. Translating gives CAWETGAYEQYF. The V gene is TRBV30, the J gene TRBJ2-7; 8 nucleotides agree with TRBD1. V lost 5 bases to trimming and J lost 2 bases; unmatched junction nucleotides: 2. CDR1 and CDR2 from the germline V gene are GTSNPN and SVGIG (reference sequence). This CDR3 has 12 residues.

Many counts were recorded for this clonotype. V and J are TRBV28 and TRBJ1-2; 7 bases fit TRBD1. CDR3 length equals 14 residues. Trimming cost V 5 bases and J 4 bases; bases outside gene matches: 7. The germline V gene encodes CDR1 MDHEN and CDR2 SYDVKM. The CDR3 reads CASSQGGTVYGYTF. DNA for the CDR3: TGTGCCAGCAGTCAAGGGGGCACGGTCTATGGCTACACCTTC.

This clonotype was observed a handful of times. V usage is TRBV20-1 and J usage is TRBJ2-7; unclear D gene. The CDR3 runs 15 residues. Between the trimmed V and J ends, which lost 0 bases and 3 bases, there was a span of 15 bases. Germline CDR1 and CDR2: DFQATT and SNEGSKA (reference sequence). The CDR3 DNA is TGCAGTGCTAGAGATAGGACGGTGGATTTCTACGAGCAGTACTTC. Residues: CSARDRTVDFYEQYF.

The chain uses TRBV9 and TRBJ2-2, with 8 positions matching TRBD1. V was clipped by 0 bases and J by 3 bases; unmatched bases: 13. There are 19 residues in the CDR3. Germline V gives CDR1 SGDLS, CDR2 YYNGEE. The CDR3 is CASSVELLRQGQDTGELFF. The CDR3 DNA is TGTGCCAGCAGCGTAGAGCTTCTCCGGCAGGGACAGGACACCGGGGAGCTGTTTTTT.

This clonotype was counted ten times or more. The chain carries TRBV28 and TRBJ2-3; tentative D call: TRBD2 (6 bases). The CDR3 has 16 amino acids. Trimming pared 2 bases from V and 0 bases from J, leaving 12 bases between. Germline CDR1 is MDHEN and CDR2 is SYDVKM. The DNA for the CDR3 is TGTGCCAGCAGTTTAGGGGACTCCGCTAGCACAGATACGCAGTATTTT. Protein product: CASSLGDSASTDTQYF.

The sample holds a few counts of this clonotype. This chain uses TRBV9 with TRBJ2-5; a possible D gene is TRBD2 (6 bases). CDR3 size: 15 residues. Trimming shortened V by 4 bases and J by 0 bases, and 13 bases separated the two germline ends. Per the germline V gene, CDR1 is SGDLS and CDR2 is YYNGEE. The CDR3 DNA sequence: TGTGCCAGCAGCACACGGGACTTTCACCAAGAGACCCAGTACTTC. Encoded protein: CASSTRDFHQETQYF.

The V gene is TRBV7-3, the J gene TRBJ2-2; 12 nucleotides align to TRBD2. Trimming at V came to 5 bases and at J to 11 bases, leaving 15 bases not matched to a gene. CDR3 size: 17 residues. Germline lookup yields CDR1 SGHTA and CDR2 FQGTGA. The CDR3 reads CASSPLGGGLAGYELFF. The CDR3 nucleotides are TGTGCCAGCAGCCCCCTCGGGGGTGGACTAGCGGGATACGAGCTGTTTTTT.

A single count supports this clonotype. The chain recombines TRBV29-1 with TRBJ2-2; D perhaps matches TRBD1 (5 bases). CDR3 length: 14 amino acids. The germline V gene encodes CDR1 SQVTM and CDR2 ANQGSEA. The V end was cut by 4 bases, the J end by 8 bases, with 17 bases between. DNA of the CDR3: TGCAGCGTTGGGGCAGGGCTATATTCGGGGGAGCTGTTTTTT. Translation: CSVGAGLYSGELFF.

This clonotype has only one observation. The chain links TRBV20-1 to TRBJ1-4; no definite D call. CDR3 length: 13 residues. Trimming pared 6 bases from V and 0 bases from J, leaving 8 bases between. The germline V gene encodes CDR1 DFQATT and CDR2 SNEGSKA (reference sequence). CDR3 coding DNA: TGCAGTGCCCCGGGAGCAACTAATGAAAAACTGTTTTTT. This gives the protein CSAPGATNEKLFF.

As for this clonotype: One junction end disagrees with the germline gene, perhaps due to a read error. The rearrangement uses TRBV2 and TRBJ1-2, with D unresolved. Germline V lookup: CDR1 SNHLY, CDR2 FYNNEI. The CDR3 contains 13 residues. CDR3 DNA: TGTGTCAGCCAACCTCGAGGCTCCTATGGCTACACCTTC. Translation: CVSQPRGSYGYTF.

In this sample, this clonotype turned up many times. V usage is TRBV20-1 and J usage is TRBJ1-6, with D unresolved. Germline V lookup: CDR1 DFQATT, CDR2 SNEGSKA (reference sequence). The CDR3 has 14 residues. V lost 1 base and J 10 bases, leaving 14 bases between the germline ends. This CDR3 is CSARGGAVSSPLHF. CDR3 DNA: TGCAGTGCTAGAGGTGGAGCAGTCTCCTCACCCCTCCACTTT.

V and J are TRBV27 and TRBJ2-1, with 9 bases fitting TRBD2. CDR1 is MNHEY and CDR2 is SMNVEV in the germline V gene (reference sequence). V shed 3 bases, J shed 10 bases, and the junction held 10 bases outside the gene matches. The CDR3 has 15 amino acids. CDR3 sequence: CASSFVASGINEQFF. The CDR3 bases are TGTGCCAGCAGTTTCGTCGCTAGCGGGATAAACGAGCAGTTCTTC.

This clonotype appeared many times. The V and J genes are TRBV30 and TRBJ2-5; no firm D call. The length of the CDR3 is 13 residues. V was clipped by 0 bases and J by 0 bases, with 5 bases between them. Germline CDR1 reads GTSNPN; CDR2 reads SVGIG (reference sequence). CDR3 in amino acids: CAWSVSYQETQYF. CDR3 nucleotides: TGTGCCTGGAGTGTCTCGTACCAAGAGACCCAGTACTTC.

CDR3 nucleotide sequence: TGTGCCAGCTCACCACCGATAGCGGGGACTAGGGCCTACGAGCAGTACTTC. Translation gives CASSPPIAGTRAYEQYF. The gene calls are TRBV18 and TRBJ2-7; 8 bases agree with TRBD2. Germline values: CDR1 KGHSH, CDR2 LQKENI. The CDR3 consists of 17 residues. With V trimmed by 0 bases and J by 2 bases, 9 bases remained unmatched.

CDR3 in DNA: TGTGCCAGCAACGTAATCTCCAATTCACCCCTCCACTTT. Its translation: CASNVISNSPLHF. The V call is TRBV28, the J call TRBJ1-6; D remains ambiguous. The V and J ends lost 7 bases and 7 bases respectively, with 11 bases between them. This CDR3 contains 13 residues. Germline V gene data show CDR1 as MDHEN and CDR2 as SYDVKM.

Ten or more counts support this clonotype. In DNA, the CDR3 is TGTGCCAGCAGTTTCGGCCCAAATGAGCAGTTCTTC. Translated: CASSFGPNEQFF. The chain uses TRBV12-3 or TRBV12-4 and TRBJ2-1; D not certain. Trimming stripped 3 bases from V and 7 bases from J, with 7 bases between. The CDR3 extends over 12 amino acids.

This clonotype was counted at least ten times. CDR3 sequence: CASTTDGASNQPQHF. The CDR3 region has the DNA TGTGCCAGCACCACGGACGGAGCTAGCAATCAGCCCCAGCATTTT. This chain links TRBV2 with TRBJ1-5; D is undetermined. V shed 7 bases and J shed 0 bases, with 13 bases lying between them. The CDR3 extends over 15 amino acids. Germline-derived CDR1 and CDR2 are SNHLY and FYNNEI.

This clonotype was counted at least ten times. This chain uses TRBV5-1 with TRBJ2-3; 8 positions agree with TRBD2. Germline V gene sequence: CDR1 SGHRS, CDR2 YFSETQ. V shed 7 bases, J shed 10 bases, and the junction held 14 bases outside the gene matches. The CDR3 loop spans 14 amino acids. The DNA of the CDR3 is TGCGCCAGCGGTTGGGCTTTGCGGGAGGAGGCGCAGTATTTT. It translates to CASGWALREEAQYF.

The sample holds many counts of this clonotype. The chain is built from TRBV30 and TRBJ2-7, with a weak D call TRBD1 (6 bases). The CDR3 totals 13 residues. Trimming pared 2 bases from V and 6 bases from J, leaving 14 bases between. The germline V gene has CDR1 GTSNPN and CDR2 SVGIG (reference sequence). DNA of the CDR3: TGTGCCTGGAGTAACAGGGCCGTGGGCGAGCAGTACTTC. Its translation: CAWSNRAVGEQYF.

This clonotype occurred many times. The chain recombines TRBV6-2 or TRBV6-3 with TRBJ2-7; the D is unclear. This CDR3 region has 11 residues. V lost 5 bases, J lost 5 bases, and 7 bases lay in between. The germline V gene encodes CDR1 MNHEY and CDR2 SVGEGT. DNA of the CDR3: TGTGCCAGCAGTACGGTCCACGAGCAGTACTTC. The encoded protein is CASSTVHEQYF.

This clonotype was detected a few times. The chain employs TRBV20-1 and TRBJ1-2, with D possibly matching TRBD1 (6 bases). CDR1 and CDR2 (germline): DFQATT, SNEGSKA (reference sequence). The CDR3 contains 14 residues. The V gene lost 1 base and the J gene lost 4 bases, with 13 bases spanning the gap. The CDR3: CSARGPDRAYGYTF. The CDR3 DNA sequence: TGCAGTGCTAGAGGCCCGGACAGAGCCTATGGCTACACCTTC.

This rearrangement joins TRBV7-6 to TRBJ2-2; 9 bases agree with TRBD2. This CDR3 contains 16 residues. V gave up 2 bases and J gave up 6 bases; unmatched junction bases: 7. Germline V gene lookup returns CDR1 SGHVS and CDR2 FNYEAQ. The CDR3 here is CASSLMISGGAGELFF. The CDR3 DNA sequence: TGTGCCAGCAGCTTAATGATTAGCGGGGGCGCCGGGGAGCTGTTTTTT.

This clonotype came up a few times. This chain joins TRBV2 and TRBJ1-6; D unclear. Germline CDR1 SNHLY, CDR2 FYNNEI. This CDR3 contains 14 residues. V lost 6 bases, J lost 10 bases, and 16 bases lay in between. This CDR3 is CASSRSPSISPLHF. CDR3 nucleotide sequence: TGTGCCAGCAGCCGTTCCCCCTCTATCTCACCCCTCCACTTT.

This clonotype was picked up a small number of times. The V call is TRBV28, the J call TRBJ2-5, with 8 bases lining up with TRBD1. Germline V gene lookup returns CDR1 MDHEN and CDR2 SYDVKM. This CDR3 has 15 amino acids. V was clipped by 6 bases and J by 3 bases; unmatched bases: 9. CDR3: CASSPVDRVEETQYF. The CDR3 nucleotides are TGTGCCAGCAGCCCCGTGGACAGGGTAGAAGAGACCCAGTACTTC.